The 31 T cell receptor beta chains given below trace back to one sample, sequenced in a study of blood T cell repertoires in COVID-19. Generated by immunoSEQ multiplex PCR, the TCRdb table keeps only in-frame clones and is missing some. The table has 200,000 to 300,000 clones, about 91% seen once. Sequenced input: peripheral blood. All receptors come from a young woman with COVID-19, enrolled during active disease.

This chain joins TRBV6-5 and TRBJ1-2; 10 nucleotides align to TRBD1. Trimming removed 6 bases from V and 7 bases from J; junction bases left unmatched: 8. Germline V gene data show CDR1 as MNHEY and CDR2 as SVGAGI. The CDR3 runs to 14 residues. The DNA of the CDR3 is TGTGCCAGCAGCGATAGGTGGGACAGGGGTGGCTACACCTTC. Encoded protein: CASSDRWDRGGYTF.

This chain links TRBV10-3 with TRBJ2-1, with D tentatively TRBD2 (5 bases). This CDR3 has 13 residues. Germline lookup yields CDR1 ENHRY and CDR2 SYGVKD. V lost 6 bases and J 6 bases, leaving 12 bases between the germline ends. The CDR3 loop reads CAIRGDEANEQFF. For the CDR3, the DNA is TGTGCCATCAGGGGAGATGAAGCCAATGAGCAGTTCTTC.

V usage is TRBV2 and J usage is TRBJ1-1; unclear D gene. V lost 6 bases and J lost 1, with 9 bases in between. CDR1 is SNHLY and CDR2 is FYNNEI in the germline V gene. The CDR3 sequence is 13 residues long. The CDR3 region has the DNA TGTGCCAGCAGCGCAACAGAGAACACTGAAGCTTTCTTT. This codes for CASSATENTEAFF.

This clone was seen more than once but under ten times. The rearrangement joins TRBV10-2 to TRBJ2-7; perhaps TRBD2 as D (6 bases). Trimming took 5 bases from V and 7 from J, leaving 12 bases between them. The CDR3 runs to 12 residues. Germline assignment: CDR1 WSHSY and CDR2 SAAADI. In DNA, the CDR3 is TGCGCCAGCAGTAGTACTAGCATAGAGCAGTACGTC. Translating gives CASSSTSIEQYV.

The chain employs TRBV7-9 and TRBJ1-2; 7 bases line up with TRBD1. Germline CDR1 SEHNR, CDR2 FQNEAQ (reference sequence). The length of the CDR3 is 16 residues. V dropped 6 bases and J dropped 3; count of bases not matched to a gene: 13. The DNA of the CDR3 is TGTGCCAGCAGGACCGCACCGGACAGGTCACACTATGGCTACACCTTC. This translates into CASRTAPDRSHYGYTF.

The chain recombines TRBV7-9 with TRBJ2-1; 7 bases agree with TRBD1. The CDR3 runs 14 residues. Germline assignment: CDR1 SEHNR and CDR2 FQNEAQ (reference sequence). Trimming removed 1 base from V and 4 bases from J; junction bases left unmatched: 1. CDR3 nucleotide sequence: TGTGCCAGCAGCTTAGGACAGGGATACAATGAGCAGTTCTTC. Its translation is CASSLGQGYNEQFF.

V usage is TRBV6-6 and J usage is TRBJ2-1, with a tentative D call TRBD1 (5 bases). The CDR3 is 14 amino acids. Germline-derived CDR1 and CDR2 are MNHNY and SVGAGI (reference sequence). V was clipped by 4 bases and J by 3 bases, with 10 bases between them. CDR3 nucleotides: TGTGCCAGCAGTTCCGGGCAGGGCTACAATGAGCAGTTCTTC. It specifies CASSSGQGYNEQFF.

The chain employs TRBV28 and TRBJ2-7; possibly TRBD2 for D (5 bases). Germline loops: CDR1 MDHEN, CDR2 SYDVKM. Trimming removed 1 base from V and 1 base from J, with 8 bases in between. The CDR3 length is 14 residues. The CDR3: CASSLFGDSYEQYF. CDR3 DNA sequence: TGTGCCAGCAGTTTATTCGGGGATTCCTACGAGCAGTACTTC.

The chain has TRBV21-1 and TRBJ2-7; TRBD1, the table's D call, was not compared with the DNA. TRBV21-1 is a listed pseudogene. The CDR3 contains 14 residues. CDR3 in DNA: TGTGCCAGCACCAGGGACAGGAGATCCTACGAGCAGTACGTC. It codes for CASTRDRRSYEQYV.

V gene TRBV5-1 combines with J gene TRBJ1-5; a weak D match, TRBD1 (5 bases). The length of the CDR3 is 15 residues. The germline CDR1 and CDR2 sequences are SGHRS and YFSETQ. Trimming took 3 bases from V and 2 from J, leaving 12 bases between them. In DNA form, the CDR3 reads TGCGCCAGCAGCTGCCTGACGGGGGGCAATCAGCCCCAGCATTTT. Protein sequence: CASSCLTGGNQPQHF.

The chain couples TRBV7-8 to TRBJ1-2; 7 bases fit TRBD1. CDR3 length: 13 amino acids. The trim removed 4 bases at V and 8 bases at J, leaving 7 bases unmatched. The V gene's germline CDR1 is SGHVS and CDR2 FQNEAQ. DNA of the CDR3: TGTGCCAGCAGCTGGGACAGCCGGGGAGGCTACACCTTC. Protein: CASSWDSRGGYTF. The complete variable domain, with remaining parts taken from reference TRBV7-8 and TRBJ1-2, reads GAGVSQSPRYKVAKRGQDVALRCDPISGHVSLFWYQQALGQGPEFLTYFQNEAQLDKSGLPSDRFFAERPEGSVSTLKIQRTQQEDSAVYLCASSWDSRGGYTFGSGTRLTVV.

This clone was seen more than once but under ten times. This sequence joins TRBV9 and TRBJ1-1; TRBD1 aligns across 8 bases. CDR1 and CDR2 from the germline V gene are SGDLS and YYNGEE. The CDR3 extends over 13 amino acids. The V gene end was trimmed by 7 bases and the J gene end by 5 bases; junction bases not matched to a gene: 7. CDR3: CASRAGTGTEAFF. As DNA, the CDR3 is TGTGCCAGCCGCGCCGGGACAGGTACTGAAGCTTTCTTT. The full variable domain, rest sourced from reference TRBV9 and TRBJ1-1, is DSGVTQTPKHLITATGQRVTLRCSPRSGDLSVYWYQQSLDQGLQFLIQYYNGEERAKGNILERFSAQQFPDLHSELNLSSLELGDSALYFCASRAGTGTEAFFGQGTRLTVV.

The chain joins TRBV12-3 or TRBV12-4 to TRBJ2-1, with D perhaps TRBD2 (5 bases). CDR3 size: 12 residues. Trimming took off 7 bases at V and 8 bases at J, with 12 bases between the two ends. This CDR3 reads CASMSGFDEQFF. In DNA form, the CDR3 reads TGTGCCAGCATGTCGGGGTTTGATGAGCAGTTCTTC.

The chain has TRBV2 and TRBJ1-1; possible D gene TRBD1, 6 bases. The V end was cut by 7 bases, the J end by 0 bases, with 15 bases between. Germline V CDR1 and CDR2: SNHLY, FYNNEI. The CDR3 is made up of 15 amino acids. CDR3 loop: CASTGHIGLNTEAFF. For the CDR3, the DNA is TGTGCCAGCACGGGACACATAGGGCTGAACACTGAAGCTTTCTTT.

This chain connects TRBV7-2 to TRBJ2-7, with D possibly TRBD2 on 6 matching bases. The CDR3 contains 14 residues. Germline loops: CDR1 SGHTA, CDR2 FQGNSA. Trimming stripped 4 bases from V and 5 bases from J, with 15 bases between. The CDR3 DNA sequence: TGTGCCAGCAGCTCGGGACCGGAGGGGAACGAGCAGTACTTC. It yields the protein CASSSGPEGNEQYF.

V is TRBV6-5 and J is TRBJ2-2, with D possibly TRBD1 on 5 matching bases. The CDR3 has 15 residues. Between the trimmed V and J ends, which lost 1 base and 6 bases, there was a span of 12 bases. Germline assignment: CDR1 MNHEY and CDR2 SVGAGI. CDR3 nucleotides: TGTGCCAGCAGTTACTTGGGGCAGGCGCCCGGGGAGCTGTTTTTT. It codes for CASSYLGQAPGELFF.

V usage is TRBV30 and J usage is TRBJ1-4; D is unresolved. Trimming removed 0 bases at V and 4 bases at J, with 6 bases between. The CDR3 is made up of 13 amino acids. CDR1 and CDR2 (germline): GTSNPN, SVGIG (reference sequence). Here the CDR3 DNA reads TGTGCCTGGAGTGTACATGATAATGAAAAACTGTTTTTT. Protein product: CAWSVHDNEKLFF.

This chain joins TRBV7-9 and TRBJ2-5, with 8 bases identical to TRBD2. The CDR3 runs 14 residues. J gave up 5 bases and V 6 bases, and 8 bases lay outside the gene matches. The V gene's germline CDR1 is SEHNR and CDR2 FQNEAQ (reference sequence). The CDR3 nucleotides read TGTGCCAGCAGTAAGGGACTAGGGTGGGAGACCCAGTACTTC. Its protein is CASSKGLGWETQYF.

The DNA for the CDR3 is TGTGCCAGCACCAATATAGGCGGGGAGGAGGGAAACACTGAAGCTTTCTTT. It translates to CASTNIGGEEGNTEAFF. J is TRBJ1-1 and V is TRBV7-9; D unclear. The CDR3 spans 17 residues. Germline lookup yields CDR1 SEHNR and CDR2 FQNEAQ (reference sequence). The V end lost 7 bases, the J end lost 2 bases, and 23 bases lay between the germline ends.

The chain is built from TRBV5-6 and TRBJ2-3, with D perhaps matching TRBD2 (6 bases). Trimming removed 6 bases at V and 2 bases at J, with 19 bases between. Germline CDR1 and CDR2: SGHDT and YYEEEE. The CDR3 spans 16 residues. The CDR3 nucleotides are TGTGCCAGCAAATTCATGGGGGGAGGAGCCACAGATACGCAGTATTTT. As protein: CASKFMGGGATDTQYF.

The chain uses TRBV19 and TRBJ1-4; 10 bases agree with TRBD1. CDR1 LNHDA and CDR2 SQIVND come from the germline V gene (reference sequence). This CDR3 comprises 14 residues. The J segment lost 6 bases and the V segment lost 5 bases, leaving 3 bases of the junction unmatched. The CDR3 sequence is CASSGTGVYEKLFF. The CDR3 DNA sequence: TGTGCCAGTAGTGGGACAGGGGTTTATGAAAAACTGTTTTTT.

V usage is TRBV18 and J usage is TRBJ2-2; 9 bases match TRBD1. V trimming: 6 bases; J trimming: 1 base; junction bases outside the gene matches: 6. Germline lookup yields CDR1 KGHSH and CDR2 LQKENI. CDR3 size: 16 residues. CDR3 loop: CASSQQGARNTGELFF. The CDR3 DNA reads as TGTGCCAGCTCCCAACAGGGGGCGCGGAACACCGGGGAGCTGTTTTTT.

The rearrangement links TRBV12-3 or TRBV12-4 to TRBJ2-5; D gene uncertain. Trimming left V 8 bases short and J 4 bases short, with 14 bases between. This CDR3 spans 13 amino acids. The CDR3 region has the DNA TGTGCCAGCCGCGAGACACGAACAGAGACCCAGTACTTC. Protein product: CASRETRTETQYF.

The chain combines TRBV19 with TRBJ1-5; 7 bases are shared with TRBD1. Germline values: CDR1 LNHDA, CDR2 SQIVND (reference sequence). V gave up 6 bases and J gave up 1 base; unmatched junction bases: 3. The CDR3 is 14 residues long. The CDR3 reads CASRTGSSNQPQHF. The CDR3 coding sequence is TGTGCCAGTAGGACAGGGAGCAGCAATCAGCCCCAGCATTTT.

The table lists this clone with a count of one. The chain uses TRBV6-5 and TRBJ1-2; 10 bases agree with TRBD1. Trimming took 2 bases from V and 8 from J; bases not matched to a gene: 8. CDR1 is MNHEY and CDR2 is SVGAGI in the germline V gene. The CDR3 runs to 15 residues. Here the CDR3 reads CASSYGTGDGGGYTF. CDR3 nucleotides: TGTGCCAGCAGTTACGGGACAGGGGACGGTGGAGGCTACACCTTC.

This chain connects TRBV27 to TRBJ1-5, with D possibly matching TRBD1 (5 bases). This CDR3 is built from 15 residues. Per germline, CDR1 MNHEY and CDR2 SMNVEV (reference sequence). Trimming shortened V by 0 bases and J by 0 bases, and 6 bases separated the two germline ends. The CDR3 DNA reads TGTGCCAGCAGTTTATCGACAGATAGCAATCAGCCCCAGCATTTT. Translation: CASSLSTDSNQPQHF.

The chain carries TRBV21-1 and TRBJ1-1. TRBV21-1 counts as a pseudogene. The CDR3 is 16 residues long. Here the CDR3 DNA reads TGTGCCAGCAGCATAAAAAGGGAGGCCCTGAACACTGAAGCTTTCTTT. This encodes CASSIKREALNTEAFF.

CDR3 sequence: CASSSSGSHYEQYV. In DNA form, the CDR3 reads TGCGCCAGCAGTTCTAGCGGGAGCCACTACGAGCAGTACGTC. This chain connects TRBV10-1 to TRBJ2-7; 10 bases map to TRBD2. The V gene's germline CDR1 is WNHNN and CDR2 SYGVQD (reference sequence). The junction had 4 bases not matched to a gene; V was cut back by 5 bases and J by 3 bases. This CDR3 region has 14 residues.

This chain uses TRBV28 with TRBJ2-6; 10 bases match TRBD1. The CDR3 loop spans 18 amino acids. CDR1 is MDHEN and CDR2 is SYDVKM in the germline V gene. V lost 2 bases, J lost 0 bases, and 4 bases stayed unmatched. CDR3 in amino acids: CASSLPGQGYSGANVLTF. The CDR3 coding sequence is TGTGCCAGCAGTTTACCGGGACAGGGGTACTCTGGGGCCAACGTCCTGACTTTC.

The J gene is TRBJ1-2, the V gene TRBV29-1; no definite D call. V lost 7 bases and J 2 bases, leaving 8 bases between the germline ends. This CDR3 region has 11 residues. Germline CDR1 is SQVTM and CDR2 is ANQGSEA. CDR3 in amino acids: CSASLNYGYTF. As DNA, the CDR3 is TGCAGCGCCTCCCTCAACTATGGCTACACCTTC.

The chain links TRBV18 to TRBJ2-7; D not resolved. The CDR3 is 13 residues long. CDR1 and CDR2 (germline): KGHSH, LQKENI. Trimming took 6 bases from V and 2 from J, leaving 11 bases between them. CDR3 DNA sequence: TGTGCCAGCTCCCCCTCAGCGACCTACGAGCAGTACTTC. Translating it yields CASSPSATYEQYF.